The T cell receptor (beta chain) described here comes from a study of OX40 agonist ivuxolimab in advanced cancers. Turning to the study itself: Prior therapy, whether anti-PD-1, anti-PD-L1 or anti-CTLA-4, was allowed, and under 50% had some. Points from the study as a whole: It was also the case that some nonresponders had low normalized T-cell clonal expansion.

About this clone: The antigen is undetermined.

Generated by immunoSEQ multiplex PCR, the TCRdb table keeps only in-frame clones and is missing some. The sample contains tens of thousands of clones, around 82% of which appear only once. The CDR3 is 15 residues long. In germline, CDR1 is LNHNV, CDR2 YYDKDF (reference sequence). Trimming cost V 1 base and J 7 bases; bases outside gene matches: 6. Sampling of blood occurred at baseline, cycle 4 day 1, and cycle 7 day 1. This receptor was obtained from an adult with an advanced solid tumor such as melanoma, head and neck, liver or kidney cancer. V is TRBV15 and J is TRBJ1-5; 8 nucleotides line up with TRBD1. The specimen was CD4+ or CD8+ T cells sorted from blood, collected in a trial of the OX40 agonist ivuxolimab. This CDR3 is CATSRGGQVSQPQHF. CDR3 DNA: TGTGCCACCAGCAGAGGGGGACAGGTGTCGCAGCCCCAGCATTTT. The full variable domain, its missing parts supplied by reference TRBV15 and TRBJ1-5, is DAMVIQNPRYQVTQFGKPVTLSCSQTLNHNVMYWYQQKSSQAPKLLFHYYDKDFNNEADTPDNFQSRRPNTSFCFLDIRSPGLGDTAMYLCATSRGGQVSQPQHFGDGTRLSIL.